This T cell receptor beta chain was obtained from a study of beta chain features in type 1 diabetes (dated by TCRdb to 2016 to 2019). Study-wide context: Mean age, gender distribution, total cell number and subset yield did not differ between patients and healthy donors. In the study, TCRB repertoires of sorted circulating CD4+ T cell subsets from recently diagnosed type 1 diabetes patients were compared with those of matched healthy donors. A total of over 95,000,000 sorted cells were examined across all samples, and RNA yield correlated strongly with the number of cells per subset. Regulatory and stem cell-like memory subsets were obtained from only 8 patients and roughly 8 healthy donors, while naive and central memory subsets were obtained from all 30 or so donors.

According to the germline V gene, CDR1 reads SGHRS and CDR2 reads YFSETQ. V lost 5 bases and J lost 3 bases; the stretch between them is 17 bases long. CDR3 length: 15 amino acids, cysteine to phenylalanine. The sequence is cut down to CDR3 DNA, 45 bases in frame from base 1. The entire isolated RNA was reverse transcribed using the High Capacity cDNA Reverse Transcription Kit, and thus expressed TCRB transcripts were sequenced. Stem cell-like memory T cell samples underwent survey-depth immunoSEQ sequencing, averaging approximately 920,000 total reads per sample. Sorted cells were lysed in RLT buffer, and RNA was extracted using DNase-treated RNeasy Micro or Mini kits according to cell number. Each cell subset was processed separately to prevent cross-contamination, with patient and healthy donor samples processed together. The immunoSEQ multiplex PCR was used to amplify TCRB sequences from cDNA, yielding 87-bp fragments that span the CDR3 region. Amplicons were sequenced on the Illumina HiSeq platform. Per the original workflow: Synthetic template baselines were used to correct PCR bias computationally, reads within Hamming distance 2 were collapsed, and singletons that could not be merged were discarded. Reads were aligned against IMGT to assign V, D and J genes, CDR3 length and insertions or deletions at six rearrangement sites. Within each subset, clonotype counts were normalized to sorted cell number, after which true diversity and Gini coefficients were computed with the tcR R package. The overlap coefficient, calculated on TCRB nucleotide sequences, was used to quantify repertoire sharing. TCRdb took this table from immuneACCESS and kept in-frame rearrangements with V and J called. Such tables lack part of the clones; where checked against another copy, unresolved V genes explain under half of the gap, and the rest is unexplained. The V and J calls and the clone size are those of that table, but D and trimming were determined from the DNA. This sample comprises 70,000 to 90,000 clones, roughly a third of them detected only once. The biggest ten clones account for 0.4% to 0.55% of the sample.

As to this clone: The antigen it binds to is not known. No base-level quality is on record; no much larger clone is a single base apart.

The full study reports these points: Shorter templates might be favored by PCR, yet because patient and control samples were amplified and corrected together, any such skew would affect both groups equally. Because small numbers of individuals were included in the HLA sub-analyses, any influence of HLA type on TCRB rearrangement was left unresolved. Type 1 diabetes patients showed a moderate but significant shortening of TCRB CDR3 length in all four CD4+ subsets. Because cDNA rather than genomic DNA was sequenced, highly expressing activated cells could have been over-represented, although no difference in activation and CD3 levels was found between groups. Naive, central memory and regulatory TCRB repertoires appeared to be more similar among patients than among healthy donors. At VDJ recombination sites, type 1 diabetes patients had fewer insertions and more deleted nucleotides, which implies abnormalities in thymic rearrangement.

Each donor gave one peripheral blood draw, approximately 0.11 L on average, collected into heparinised tubes. Naive, central memory, regulatory and stem cell-like memory CD4+ T cells were sorted on a BD FACSAria II using a panel including CD45RO, CCR7, CD25, CD127, CD95 and CD27. All sorted populations exceeded 95% purity. Right away, PBMCs were isolated by Lymphoprep density gradient centrifugation and were stained directly, with no culture step. To minimize batch effects, samples were stained and sorted in pairs, one healthy donor with one patient per experiment. The source is a woman younger than 35 in good health. The chain links TRBV5-1 with TRBJ1-1; the D gene cannot be resolved reliably. Sequenced: stem cell memory CD4+ T cells from blood. The sample's cell subset or site label is to be understood as: stem cell-like memory CD4+ T cells. The bases are TGCGCCAGCAGACCAAGACCCTGGGAGGACACTGAAGCTTTCTTT. This encodes CASRPRPWEDTEAFF.